The present entry profiles one T cell receptor beta chain with its context. Authors' processing steps: Estimated nucleated cell counts came from reference gene primer amplification. Sequencing was performed with immunoSEQ multiplex PCR; in TCRdb, only in-frame clones are kept and a portion is missing. D and trimming come from the DNA, and the V and J calls and clone size come from that table. The data contain roughly 100,000 clones, roughly 92% of them seen just once; the ten biggest clones take up 1.9%. The data were obtained in a study of blood T cell repertoires in COVID-19. Whole-study context: Samples taken during acute and convalescent COVID-19 were collected in the United States, Italy and Spain.

The CDR3 sequence is 15 residues long. Germline V gene data show CDR1 as SGHTA and CDR2 as FQGTGA. The ends were cut back, 2 bases at V and 0 bases at J, with 9 bases in the middle. Seattle enrolled patients during active infection and tracked them longitudinally. This chain links TRBV7-3 with TRBJ2-3, with TRBD2 as a possible D gene (6 bases). The clonotype comes from a woman aged 50 to 60 with COVID-19, enrolled during active disease. Sample: peripheral blood. The CDR3 nucleotides read TGTGCCAGCAGCTTAGTTGGGACTAGCACAGATACGCAGTATTTT. Encoded protein: CASSLVGTSTDTQYF.